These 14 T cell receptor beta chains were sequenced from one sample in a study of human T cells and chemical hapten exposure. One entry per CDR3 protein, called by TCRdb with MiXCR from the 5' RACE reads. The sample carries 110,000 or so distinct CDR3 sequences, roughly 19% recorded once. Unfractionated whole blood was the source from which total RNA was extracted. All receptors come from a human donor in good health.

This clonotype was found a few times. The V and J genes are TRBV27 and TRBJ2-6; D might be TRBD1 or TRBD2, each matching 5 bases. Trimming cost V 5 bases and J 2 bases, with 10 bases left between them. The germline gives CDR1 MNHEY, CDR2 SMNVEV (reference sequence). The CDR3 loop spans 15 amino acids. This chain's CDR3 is CASSAWGTGANVLTF. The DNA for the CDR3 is TGTGCCAGCAGTGCGTGGGGGACTGGGGCCAACGTCCTGACTTTC.

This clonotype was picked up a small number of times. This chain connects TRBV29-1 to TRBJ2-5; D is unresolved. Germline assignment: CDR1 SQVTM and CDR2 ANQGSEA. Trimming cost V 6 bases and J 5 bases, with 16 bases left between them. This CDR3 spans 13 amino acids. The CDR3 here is CSVPMEPSETQYF. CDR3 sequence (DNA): TGCAGCGTCCCAATGGAGCCTTCCGAGACCCAGTACTTC.

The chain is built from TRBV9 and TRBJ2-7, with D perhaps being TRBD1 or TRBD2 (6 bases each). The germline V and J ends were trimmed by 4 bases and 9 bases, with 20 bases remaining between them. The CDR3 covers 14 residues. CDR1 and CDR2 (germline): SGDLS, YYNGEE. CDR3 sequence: CASSPGSGGQGQYF. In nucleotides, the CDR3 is TGTGCCAGCAGCCCAGGCTCTGGGGGGCAGGGGCAGTACTTC.

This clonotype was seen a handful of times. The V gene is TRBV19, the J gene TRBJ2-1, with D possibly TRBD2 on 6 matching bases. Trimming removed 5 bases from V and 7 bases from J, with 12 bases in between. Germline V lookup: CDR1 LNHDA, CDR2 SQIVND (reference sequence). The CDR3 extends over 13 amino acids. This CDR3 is CASSLGRTNEQFF. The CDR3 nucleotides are TGTGCCAGTAGTCTTGGGAGGACGAATGAGCAGTTCTTC.

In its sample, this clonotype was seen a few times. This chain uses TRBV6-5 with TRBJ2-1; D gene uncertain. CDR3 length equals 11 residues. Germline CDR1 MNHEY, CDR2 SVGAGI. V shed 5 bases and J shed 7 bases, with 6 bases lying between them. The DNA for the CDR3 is TGTGCCAGCAGTGATATTAATGAGCAGTTCTTC. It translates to CASSDINEQFF.

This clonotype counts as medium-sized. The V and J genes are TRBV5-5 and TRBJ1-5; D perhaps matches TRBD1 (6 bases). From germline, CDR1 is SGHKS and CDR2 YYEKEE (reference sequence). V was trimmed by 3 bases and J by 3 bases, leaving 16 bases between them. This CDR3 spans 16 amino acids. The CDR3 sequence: CASSSVGGSSNQPQHF. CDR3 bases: TGTGCCAGCAGCTCCGTCGGGGGCAGTTCCAATCAGCCCCAGCATTTT.

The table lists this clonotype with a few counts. DNA of the CDR3: TGTGCCATCAGTGCGGGACAGGCGACCTACGAGCAGTACTTC. Its translation is CAISAGQATYEQYF. J is TRBJ2-7 and V is TRBV10-3, with TRBD1 matching 8 bases. The CDR3 extends over 14 amino acids. Germline V lookup: CDR1 ENHRY, CDR2 SYGVKD. V gave up 4 bases and J gave up 2 bases; unmatched junction bases: 4.

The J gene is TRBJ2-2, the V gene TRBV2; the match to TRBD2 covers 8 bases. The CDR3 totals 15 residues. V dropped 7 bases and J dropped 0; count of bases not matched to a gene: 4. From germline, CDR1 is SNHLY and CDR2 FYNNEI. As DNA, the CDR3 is TGTGCCAGCAAACCGGGACTAGCGAACACCGGGGAGCTGTTTTTT. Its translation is CASKPGLANTGELFF.

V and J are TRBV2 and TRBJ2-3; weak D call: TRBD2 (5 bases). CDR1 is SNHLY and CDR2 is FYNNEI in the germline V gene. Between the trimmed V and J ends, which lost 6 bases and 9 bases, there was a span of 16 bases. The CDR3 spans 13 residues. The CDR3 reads CASSPAELGTQYF. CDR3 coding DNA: TGTGCCAGCAGCCCAGCGGAGCTAGGAACGCAGTATTTT.

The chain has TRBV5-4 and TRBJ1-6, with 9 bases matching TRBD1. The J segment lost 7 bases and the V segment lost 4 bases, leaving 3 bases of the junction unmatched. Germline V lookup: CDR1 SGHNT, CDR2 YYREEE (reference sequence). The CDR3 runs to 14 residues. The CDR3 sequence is CASSRTGANSPLHF. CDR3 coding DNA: TGTGCCAGCAGCCGGACAGGGGCCAATTCACCCCTCCACTTT.

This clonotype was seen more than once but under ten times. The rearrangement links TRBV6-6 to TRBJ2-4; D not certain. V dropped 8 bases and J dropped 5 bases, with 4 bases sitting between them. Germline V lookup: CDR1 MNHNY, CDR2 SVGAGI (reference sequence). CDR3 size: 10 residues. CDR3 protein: CASYENIQYF. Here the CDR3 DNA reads TGTGCCAGCTATGAAAACATTCAGTACTTC.

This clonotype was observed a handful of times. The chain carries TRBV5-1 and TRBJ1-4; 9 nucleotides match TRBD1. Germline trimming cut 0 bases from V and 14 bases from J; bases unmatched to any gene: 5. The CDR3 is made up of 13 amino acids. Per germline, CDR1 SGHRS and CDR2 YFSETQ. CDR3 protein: CASSLGGQGWLFF. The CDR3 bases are TGCGCCAGCAGCTTGGGCGGACAGGGGTGGCTGTTTTTT.

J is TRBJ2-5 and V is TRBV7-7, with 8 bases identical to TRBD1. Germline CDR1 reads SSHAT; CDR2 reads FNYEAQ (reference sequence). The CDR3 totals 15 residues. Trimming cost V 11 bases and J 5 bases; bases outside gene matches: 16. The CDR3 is CAVGTGISVWETQYF. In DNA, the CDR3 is TGTGCCGTGGGGACAGGAATCAGTGTATGGGAGACCCAGTACTTC.

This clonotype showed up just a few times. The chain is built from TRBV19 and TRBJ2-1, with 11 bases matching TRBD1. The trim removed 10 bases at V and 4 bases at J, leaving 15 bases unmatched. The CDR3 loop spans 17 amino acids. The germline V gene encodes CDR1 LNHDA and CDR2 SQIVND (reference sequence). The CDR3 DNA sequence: TGTGCCACCCTCCCGGGACAGGGGGTAGCGGGATACAATGAGCAGTTCTTC. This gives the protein CATLPGQGVAGYNEQFF. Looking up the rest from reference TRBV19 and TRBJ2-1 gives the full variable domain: DGGITQSPKYLFRKEGQNVTLSCEQNLNHDAMYWYRQDPGQGLRLIYYSQIVNDFQKGDIAEGYSVSREKKESFPLTVTSAQKNPTAFYLCATLPGQGVAGYNEQFFGPGTRLTVL.